The rows below give T cell receptor beta chains drawn from one sample of a study of tumor-infiltrating lymphocytes in primary liver carcinoma. TCRdb ran MiXCR on the multiplex PCR reads and lists one entry per CDR3 protein. The data show 300,000 to 350,000 distinct CDR3 sequences, with almost 60% seen just once and 15% to 20% held by the top ten. The source material was peripheral blood. Receptor source: a woman younger than 45 with primary liver carcinoma and hepatitis B virus infection. CDR3s include the opening cysteine and the closing phenylalanine or tryptophan. Fields, in order: V gene, J gene, CDR3 protein.

TRBV11-3,TRBJ1-1,CASRSRKMNTEAFF
TRBV5-5,TRBJ2-3,CASSFTSGITNTQYF
TRBV12-3/TRBV12-4,TRBJ2-4,CASSFQGWAKNIQYF
TRBV4-1,TRBJ2-2,CASSQESSNAGTGELFF
TRBV13,NA,CASSLQREWSSDTQHF
TRBV6-5,TRBJ2-1,CASSRQVVGNEQFF
TRBV11-2,TRBJ2-7,CPSSDGSYERYF
TRBV2,TRBJ1-1,CASTWTGTEAFF
TRBV6-5,TRBJ1-2,CASRTNSNYGYTF
TRBV14,TRBJ2-2,CASSLLGQGKRNTGELFF
TRBV24-1,TRBJ2-5,CATSEGGAGETQYF
TRBV29-1,TRBJ2-7,CSVTGSMGYGQYF
TRBV29-1,TRBJ2-5,CSASGGGGEAQYF
TRBV11-2,TRBJ1-2,CASTPIGSDYGYTF
TRBV29-1,TRBJ2-2,CSVWTGEAGELFF
TRBV7-9,TRBJ2-1,CASSLTAGASEQFF
TRBV6-2/TRBV6-3,TRBJ2-6,CATQGSGANVLTF
TRBV6-8,TRBJ2-1,CASKIRDYTLSSYNEQFF
TRBV6-2/TRBV6-3,TRBJ2-5,CANSNPTGTSGLKTQYF
TRBV6-6,TRBJ1-4,CASSYYGQGGEKLFF